This T cell receptor (beta chain) was recorded in a study of cytomegalovirus exposure and HLA in healthy donors. Deletions cut 0 bases from V and 0 bases from J, with 13 bases between. The germline CDR1 and CDR2 sequences are SGHDT and YYEEEE. The CDR3 runs 18 residues. Broader study findings: A few CMV-associated chains were confirmed in vitro to be specific for CMV antigens. Reportedly, diagnosis of cytomegalovirus status by the classifier showed high specificity and sensitivity.

This clone has only one observation. The antigen is unknown. The protocol was immunoSEQ multiplex PCR, while the TCRdb copy is restricted to in-frame clones and leaves out a portion. Among 200,000 or so clones listed, approximately 90% were seen once. The sequence derives from a woman under 30 in good health and CMV-seronegative. The chain carries TRBV5-6 and TRBJ1-6; D unclear. The sample consisted of PBMCs. CDR3 nucleotides: TGTGCCAGCAGCTTGGTCGTATCGGGAAGCTCCTATAATTCACCCCTCCACTTT. Encoded protein: CASSLVVSGSSYNSPLHF.